This TCR beta chain was identified in a study of T cell changes during pregnancy in multiple sclerosis. This CDR3 is 15 amino acids long. Germline values: CDR1 MNHEY, CDR2 SMNVEV (reference sequence). The J segment lost 7 bases and the V segment lost 3 bases, leaving 6 bases of the junction unmatched. The method was immunoSEQ multiplex PCR; TCRdb's version includes in-frame clones alone and lacks a portion of them. This table has about 73,000 clones, over 80% appearing once. This sequence was found in a female donor in good health, enrolled as a control in a pregnancy study. This material consisted of peripheral blood, taken in the third trimester of pregnancy. J is TRBJ2-3 and V is TRBV27; 11 positions agree with TRBD2. DNA of the CDR3: TGTGCCAGCAGTTTTCGAATAGCGGGAGGGTATACGCAGTATTTT. Amino acid sequence: CASSFRIAGGYTQYF.